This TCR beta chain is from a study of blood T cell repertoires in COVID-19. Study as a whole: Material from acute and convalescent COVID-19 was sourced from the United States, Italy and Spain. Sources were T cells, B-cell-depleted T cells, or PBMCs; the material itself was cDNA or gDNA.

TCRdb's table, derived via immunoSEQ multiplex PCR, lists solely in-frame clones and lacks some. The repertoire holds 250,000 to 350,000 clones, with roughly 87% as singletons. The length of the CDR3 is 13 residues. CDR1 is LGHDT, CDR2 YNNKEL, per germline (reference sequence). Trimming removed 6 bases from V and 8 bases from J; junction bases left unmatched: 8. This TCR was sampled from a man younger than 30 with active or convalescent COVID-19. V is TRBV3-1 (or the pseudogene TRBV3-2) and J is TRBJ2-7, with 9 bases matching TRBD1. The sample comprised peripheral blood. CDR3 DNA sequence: TGTGCCAGCAGTCTCGGACAGGGGTCCCAGCAGTACTTC. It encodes CASSLGQGSQQYF.